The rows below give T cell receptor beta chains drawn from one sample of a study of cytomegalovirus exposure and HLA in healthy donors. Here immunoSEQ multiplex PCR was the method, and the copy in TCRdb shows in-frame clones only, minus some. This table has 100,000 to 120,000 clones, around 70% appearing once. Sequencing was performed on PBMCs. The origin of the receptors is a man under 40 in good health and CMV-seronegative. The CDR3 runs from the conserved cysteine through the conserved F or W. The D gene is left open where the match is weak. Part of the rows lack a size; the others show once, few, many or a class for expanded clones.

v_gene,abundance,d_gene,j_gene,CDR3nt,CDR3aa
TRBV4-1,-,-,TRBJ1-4,TGCGCCAGCAGCCTACCTACTCAGGGGCTCGGGGAAAAACTGTTTTTT,CASSLPTQGLGEKLFF
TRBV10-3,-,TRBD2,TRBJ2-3,TGTGCCACCACACGGGAGGCTATAGATACGCAGTATTTT,CATTREAIDTQYF
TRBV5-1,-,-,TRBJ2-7,TGCGCCAGCAGCTTGGAACAGGCCTCCTACGAGCAGTACTTC,CASSLEQASYEQYF
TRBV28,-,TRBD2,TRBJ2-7,TGTGCCAGCAGGCGGGGGGGAAGCTACGAGCAGTACTTC,CASRRGGSYEQYF
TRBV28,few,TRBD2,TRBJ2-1,TGTGCCAGCAGTAGCCCGCAAGGCGGGAGGCGAAGTGAGCAGTTCTTC,CASSSPQGGRRSEQFF
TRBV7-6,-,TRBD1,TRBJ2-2,TGTGCCAGCAGCTCTGGACAGGGGAAGGGCACCGGGGAGCTGTTTTTT,CASSSGQGKGTGELFF
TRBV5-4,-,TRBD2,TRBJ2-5,TGTGCCAGCAGCTTGACTAGCGGGAGGGGAGAGACCCAGTACTTC,CASSLTSGRGETQYF
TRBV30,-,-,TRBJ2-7,TGTGCCTGGGCGGGACTTAGCTACGAGCAGTACTTC,CAWAGLSYEQYF
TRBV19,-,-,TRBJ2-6,TGTGCCAGTAGTAAACAGAGCTCTGGGGCCAACGTCCTGACTTTC,CASSKQSSGANVLTF
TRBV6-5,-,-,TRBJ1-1,TGTGCCAGCACCAGGGATGATGCGGCTGAAGCTTTCTTT,CASTRDDAAEAFF
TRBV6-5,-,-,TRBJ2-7,TGTGCCAGCAGTTACTCGACGGGGGCCTACGAGCAGTACTTC,CASSYSTGAYEQYF
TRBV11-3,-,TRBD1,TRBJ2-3,TGTGCCAGCAGCCGACAGGGGGACACAGATACGCAGTATTTT,CASSRQGDTDTQYF
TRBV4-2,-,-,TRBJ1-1,TGTGCCAGCAGCCAATCAGTGAACACTGAAGCTTTCTTT,CASSQSVNTEAFF
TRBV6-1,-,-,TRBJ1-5,TGTGCCAGCGATGACAGTAATCAGCCCCAGCATTTT,CASDDSNQPQHF
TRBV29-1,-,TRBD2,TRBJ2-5,TGCAGCGTTAGGAGAGCGGAGCGGGACGAGACCCAGTACTTC,CSVRRAERDETQYF
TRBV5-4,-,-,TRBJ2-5,TGTGCCAGCAGCTTTTTGCGGGAAGAGACCCAGTACTTC,CASSFLREETQYF
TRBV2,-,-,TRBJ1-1,TGTGCCAGCACCCCTTCCCCGGGTAGTGAAGCTTTCTTT,CASTPSPGSEAFF
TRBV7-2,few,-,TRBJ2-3,TGTGCCAGCAGCGTCATTCGGGGGACGACAGATACGCAGTATTTT,CASSVIRGTTDTQYF
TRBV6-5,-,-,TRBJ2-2,TGTGCCAGCAGTTACGGCAGGTTTAACACCGGGGAGCTGTTTTTT,CASSYGRFNTGELFF
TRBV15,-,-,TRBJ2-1,TGTGCCACCAGCAACCTACAGGGCAATGAGCAGTTCTTC,CATSNLQGNEQFF
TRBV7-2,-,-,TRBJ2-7,TGTGCCAGCACCCCCGGAGGCAGCGGGCCCTACGAGCAGTACTTC,CASTPGGSGPYEQYF
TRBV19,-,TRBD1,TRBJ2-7,TGTGCCAGTAAGAGCGGGCAGGGGGCAGTCGAGCAGTACTTC,CASKSGQGAVEQYF
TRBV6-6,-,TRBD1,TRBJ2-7,TGTGCCAGCAGTAGGGCCGGTGGACAGGGATCCTACGAGCAGTACTTC,CASSRAGGQGSYEQYF
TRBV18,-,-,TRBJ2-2,TGTGCCAGCTCACCTGGGGCATCGAACACCGGGGAGCTGTTTTTT,CASSPGASNTGELFF
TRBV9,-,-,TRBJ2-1,TGTGCCAGCAGCTCCGCGGCCCAGCCCCACGAGCAGTTCTTC,CASSSAAQPHEQFF
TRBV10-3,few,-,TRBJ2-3,TGTGCCATCAGTGAGAGTCTCAGGGGCGGGAGCACAGATACGCAGTATTTT,CAISESLRGGSTDTQYF
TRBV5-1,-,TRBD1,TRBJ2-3,TGCGCCAGCAGCTTGCAAAGCCAGGGCAGGGGGAGAGATACGCAGTATTTT,CASSLQSQGRGRDTQYF
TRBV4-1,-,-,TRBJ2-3,TGCGCCAGCAGCCAATATCCGGGACTTCAAGATACGCAGTATTTT,CASSQYPGLQDTQYF
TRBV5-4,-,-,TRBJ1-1,TGTGCCAGCAGCTTATGGGGGGAAGGCACTGAAGCTTTCTTT,CASSLWGEGTEAFF
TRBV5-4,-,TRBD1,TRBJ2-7,TGTGCCAGCAGCTTGGCAGGGGGACAGGGCACCTACGAGCAGTACTTC,CASSLAGGQGTYEQYF
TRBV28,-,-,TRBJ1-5,TGTGCCAGCCTAAGAACAGGTAGCAATCAGCCCCAGCATTTT,CASLRTGSNQPQHF
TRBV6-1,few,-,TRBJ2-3,TGTGCCAGCAGTGAAGCTGGAGGAACTAGCACAGATACGCAGTATTTT,CASSEAGGTSTDTQYF
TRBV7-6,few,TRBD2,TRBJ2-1,TGTGCCAGCAGCCTATTTAGCGGGAGTTCATCCTACAATGAGCAGTTCTTC,CASSLFSGSSSYNEQFF
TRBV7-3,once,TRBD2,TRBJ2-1,TGTGCCAGCAGCTTAACGGCACTAGCGGGAGGGCCACGAGTCAATGAGCAGTTCTTC,CASSLTALAGGPRVNEQFF
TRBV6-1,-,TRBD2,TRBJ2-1,TGTGCCAGCGAACCTAGCGGGAGCGCTGGTGAGCAGTTCTTC,CASEPSGSAGEQFF
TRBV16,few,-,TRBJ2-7,TGTGCCAGCAGCCCTAGGGGGAGTCCCGGCTACGAGCAGTACTTC,CASSPRGSPGYEQYF
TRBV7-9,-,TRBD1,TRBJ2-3,TGTGCCAGCGACCGCCAGGGGGTGTTCACAGATACGCAGTATTTT,CASDRQGVFTDTQYF
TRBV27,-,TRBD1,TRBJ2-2,TGTGCCAGCAGGTCGGGACAGGGCAACACCGGGGAGCTGTTTTTT,CASRSGQGNTGELFF
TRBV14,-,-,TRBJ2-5,TGTGCCAGCAGCCAAGATTTCGCTGAGTCGGTAGAGACCCAGTACTTC,CASSQDFAESVETQYF
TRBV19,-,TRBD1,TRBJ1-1,TGTGCCAGTAGTATAGATTGGACAGGGAACACTGAAGCTTTCTTT,CASSIDWTGNTEAFF
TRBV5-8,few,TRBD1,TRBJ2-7,TGTGCCAGCAGCCCCATCACGGGGACAGGGGGGAGCTACGAGCAGTACTTC,CASSPITGTGGSYEQYF
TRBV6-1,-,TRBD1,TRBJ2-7,TGTGCCAGCAGTGAAGTCGGGACAGGGGGCAGGGAGCAGTACTTC,CASSEVGTGGREQYF
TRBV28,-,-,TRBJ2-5,TGTGCCAGCAGTTTAACAGGGCTAGAGACCCAGTACTTC,CASSLTGLETQYF
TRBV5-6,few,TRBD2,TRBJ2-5,TGTGCCAGCAGCCTGGATCGGGGGGAGGAGACCCAGTACTTC,CASSLDRGEETQYF
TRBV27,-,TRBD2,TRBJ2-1,TGTGCCAGCAGGCTAGCGGCAAACAATGAGCAGTTCTTC,CASRLAANNEQFF
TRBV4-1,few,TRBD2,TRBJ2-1,TGCGCCAGCAGCCAAGATGGAGCGGGAGGGCCTCGTCAGTTCTTC,CASSQDGAGGPRQFF
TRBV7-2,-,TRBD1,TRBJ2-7,TGTGCCAGCAGCTTAGCCCCGACAGGGAACTACGAGCAGTACTTC,CASSLAPTGNYEQYF
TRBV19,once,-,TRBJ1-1,TGTGCCAGTAGGCTTCAAGACAGGAGATCTTTCTTT,CASRLQDRRSFF
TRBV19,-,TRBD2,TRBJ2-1,TGTGCCAGTAGTACAGCGGGAGCAGAGGGTGAGCAGTTCTTC,CASSTAGAEGEQFF
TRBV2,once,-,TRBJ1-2,TGTGCCAGCAGTGCCCGGGGGGGGTTAGGGGGCTACACCTTC,CASSARGGLGGYTF
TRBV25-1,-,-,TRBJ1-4,TGTGCCAGCAAAACGACAGTCTCAACTAATGAAAAACTGTTTTTT,CASKTTVSTNEKLFF
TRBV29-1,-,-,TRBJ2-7,TGCAGCATTGGGTCTCGGGACGAGCAGTACTTC,CSIGSRDEQYF
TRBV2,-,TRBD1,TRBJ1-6,TGTGCCAGCACCATGACAGGGGGGGAGAATTCACCCCTCCACTTT,CASTMTGGENSPLHF
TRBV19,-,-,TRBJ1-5,TGTGCCAGTAGTACGTCAGAGAGGTATCAGCCCCAGCATTTT,CASSTSERYQPQHF
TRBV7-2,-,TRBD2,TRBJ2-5,TGTGCCAGCAGCTTGAGCGGGAGTGGCGAGACCCAGTACTTC,CASSLSGSGETQYF